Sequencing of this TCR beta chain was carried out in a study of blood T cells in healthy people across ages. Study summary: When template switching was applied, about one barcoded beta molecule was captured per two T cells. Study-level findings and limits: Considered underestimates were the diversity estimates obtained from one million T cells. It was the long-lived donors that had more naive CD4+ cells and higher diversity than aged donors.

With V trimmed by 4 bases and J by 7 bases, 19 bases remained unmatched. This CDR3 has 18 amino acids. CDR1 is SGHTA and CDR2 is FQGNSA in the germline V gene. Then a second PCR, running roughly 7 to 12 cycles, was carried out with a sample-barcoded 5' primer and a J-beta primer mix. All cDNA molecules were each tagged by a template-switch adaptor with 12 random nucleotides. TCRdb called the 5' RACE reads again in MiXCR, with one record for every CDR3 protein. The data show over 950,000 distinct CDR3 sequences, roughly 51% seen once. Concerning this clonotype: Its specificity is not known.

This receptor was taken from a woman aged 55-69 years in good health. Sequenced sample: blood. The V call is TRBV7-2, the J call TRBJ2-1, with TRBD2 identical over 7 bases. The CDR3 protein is CASSSGPLWREIVNEQFF. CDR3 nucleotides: TGTGCCAGCAGCTCAGGCCCCTTATGGCGGGAGATCGTAAATGAGCAGTTCTTC.